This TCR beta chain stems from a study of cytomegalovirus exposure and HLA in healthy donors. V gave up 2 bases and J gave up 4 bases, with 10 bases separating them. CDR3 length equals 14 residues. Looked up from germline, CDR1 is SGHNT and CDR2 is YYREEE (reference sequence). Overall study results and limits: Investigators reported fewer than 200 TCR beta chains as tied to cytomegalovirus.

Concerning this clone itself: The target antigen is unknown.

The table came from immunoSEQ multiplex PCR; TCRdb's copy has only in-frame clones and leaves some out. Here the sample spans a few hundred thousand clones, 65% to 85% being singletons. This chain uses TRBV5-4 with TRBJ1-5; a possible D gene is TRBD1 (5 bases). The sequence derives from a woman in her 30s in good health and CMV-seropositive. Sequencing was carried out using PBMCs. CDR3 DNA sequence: TGTGCCAGCAGCTTCGAGGGGTATAATCAGCCCCAGCATTTT. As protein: CASSFEGYNQPQHF.